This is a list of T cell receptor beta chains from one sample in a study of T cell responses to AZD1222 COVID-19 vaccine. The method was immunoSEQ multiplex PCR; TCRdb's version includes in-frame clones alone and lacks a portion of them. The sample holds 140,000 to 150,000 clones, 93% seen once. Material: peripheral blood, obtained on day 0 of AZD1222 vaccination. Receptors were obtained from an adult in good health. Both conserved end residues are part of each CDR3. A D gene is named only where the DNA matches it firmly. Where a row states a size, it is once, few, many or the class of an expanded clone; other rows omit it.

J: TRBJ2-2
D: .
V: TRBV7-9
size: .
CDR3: CASADSGAGELFF
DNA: TGTGCCAGCGCGGACTCAGGGGCCGGGGAGCTGTTTTTT

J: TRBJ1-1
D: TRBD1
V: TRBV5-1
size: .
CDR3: CASRETGGLAFF
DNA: TGCGCCAGCAGGGAGACAGGGGGCCTGGCTTTCTTT

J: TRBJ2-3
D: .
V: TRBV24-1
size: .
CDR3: CATSDSYEQGLYF
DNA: TGTGCCACCAGTGATTCATATGAACAGGGCTTGTATTTT

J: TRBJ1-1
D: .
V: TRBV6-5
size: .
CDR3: CASSYSWQGNTEAFF
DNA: TGTGCCAGCAGTTACTCGTGGCAGGGAAACACTGAAGCTTTCTTT

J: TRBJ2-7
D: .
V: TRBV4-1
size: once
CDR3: CASSHPGSSYEQYF
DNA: TGCGCCAGCAGCCATCCCGGGAGCTCCTACGAGCAGTACTTC

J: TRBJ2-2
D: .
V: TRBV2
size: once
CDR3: CASRDSRWGELFF
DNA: TGTGCCAGTCGGGACTCTAGATGGGGGGAGCTGTTTTTT

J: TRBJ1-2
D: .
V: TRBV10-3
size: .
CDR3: CAISDPGTGYGGYTF
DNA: TGTGCCATCAGTGACCCCGGAACAGGGTACGGTGGCTACACCTTC

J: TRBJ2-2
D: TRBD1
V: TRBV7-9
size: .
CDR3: CASSSGTEAGELFF
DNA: TGTGCCAGCAGCTCGGGGACAGAGGCCGGGGAGCTGTTTTTT

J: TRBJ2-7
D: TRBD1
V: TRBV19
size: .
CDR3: CASTSGQVGSYEQYF
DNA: TGTGCCAGTACCTCCGGACAGGTAGGCTCCTACGAGCAGTACTTC

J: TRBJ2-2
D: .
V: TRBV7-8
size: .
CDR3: CASSRGELFF
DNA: TGTGCCAGCAGCCGAGGGGAGCTGTTTTTT

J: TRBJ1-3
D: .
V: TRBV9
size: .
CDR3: CASSVEQPNSGNTIYF
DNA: TGTGCCAGCAGCGTAGAACAGCCAAACTCAGGAAACACCATATATTTT

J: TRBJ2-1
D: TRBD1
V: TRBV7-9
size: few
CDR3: CASSSRDSDNEQFF
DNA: TGTGCCAGCAGCTCCCGGGACAGCGACAATGAGCAGTTCTTC

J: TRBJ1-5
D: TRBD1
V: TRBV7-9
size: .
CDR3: CASSGGSVQANQPQHF
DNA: TGTGCCAGCTCAGGGGGGTCAGTGCAGGCCAATCAGCCCCAGCATTTT

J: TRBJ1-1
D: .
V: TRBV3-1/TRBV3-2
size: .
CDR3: CASSQTNTEAFF
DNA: TGTGCCAGCAGCCAAACAAACACTGAAGCTTTCTTT

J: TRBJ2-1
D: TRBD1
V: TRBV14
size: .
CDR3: CASSQKKPGQGPNEQFF
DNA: TGTGCCAGCAGCCAAAAAAAACCGGGACAGGGTCCGAATGAGCAGTTCTTC

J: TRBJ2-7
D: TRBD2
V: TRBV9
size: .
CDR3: CASSPGLPSYEQYF
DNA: TGTGCCAGCAGCCCGGGACTACCTAGCTACGAGCAGTACTTC

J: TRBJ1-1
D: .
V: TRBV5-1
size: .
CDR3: CASSLSQGMNTEAFF
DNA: TGCGCCAGCAGCTTGAGTCAGGGGATGAACACTGAAGCTTTCTTT

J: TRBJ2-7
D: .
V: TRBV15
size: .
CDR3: CATSRDSFYEQYF
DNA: TGTGCCACCAGCAGAGATTCTTTCTACGAGCAGTACTTC

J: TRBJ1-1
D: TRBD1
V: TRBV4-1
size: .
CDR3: CASSPAPGQGETEAFF
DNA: TGCGCCAGCAGCCCAGCTCCGGGACAGGGAGAAACTGAAGCTTTCTTT

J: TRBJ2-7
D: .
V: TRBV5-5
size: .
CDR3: CASSLDRAHEQYF
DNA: TGTGCCAGCAGCTTGGACAGGGCCCACGAGCAGTACTTC

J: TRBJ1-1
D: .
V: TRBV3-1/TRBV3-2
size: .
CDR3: CASSPRGTEAFF
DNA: TGTGCCAGCAGCCCCCGGGGGACTGAAGCTTTCTTT

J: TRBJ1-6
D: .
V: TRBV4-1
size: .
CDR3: CASRLGLENSPLHF
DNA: TGCGCCAGCAGGCTGGGGCTGGAGAATTCACCCCTCCACTTT

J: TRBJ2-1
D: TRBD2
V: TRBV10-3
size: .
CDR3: CAIKAGGSYNEQFF
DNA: TGTGCCATCAAGGCGGGAGGCTCCTACAATGAGCAGTTCTTC

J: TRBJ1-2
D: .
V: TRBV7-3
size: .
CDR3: CASSPTNQGVGYTF
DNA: TGTGCCAGCAGCCCAACAAACCAGGGTGTCGGCTACACCTTC